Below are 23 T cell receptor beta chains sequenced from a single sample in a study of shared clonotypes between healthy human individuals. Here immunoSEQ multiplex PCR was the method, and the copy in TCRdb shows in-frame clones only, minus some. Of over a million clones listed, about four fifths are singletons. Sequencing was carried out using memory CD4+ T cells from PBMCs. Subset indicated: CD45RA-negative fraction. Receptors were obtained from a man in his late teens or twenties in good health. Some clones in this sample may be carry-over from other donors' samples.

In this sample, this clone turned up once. In DNA form, the CDR3 reads TGTGCCAGTACTCTAGCGGGGGGAGGGGCCAACGTCCTGACTTTC. Its protein is CASTLAGGGANVLTF. The chain couples TRBV19 to TRBJ2-6; TRBD2 matches at 11 bases. There are 15 residues in the CDR3. J gave up 4 bases and V 7 bases, and 3 bases lay outside the gene matches. The V gene's germline CDR1 is LNHDA and CDR2 SQIVND (reference sequence). The full variable domain, rest sourced from reference TRBV19 and TRBJ2-6, is DGGITQSPKYLFRKEGQNVTLSCEQNLNHDAMYWYRQDPGQGLRLIYYSQIVNDFQKGDIAEGYSVSREKKESFPLTVTSAQKNPTAFYLCASTLAGGGANVLTFGAGSRLTVL.

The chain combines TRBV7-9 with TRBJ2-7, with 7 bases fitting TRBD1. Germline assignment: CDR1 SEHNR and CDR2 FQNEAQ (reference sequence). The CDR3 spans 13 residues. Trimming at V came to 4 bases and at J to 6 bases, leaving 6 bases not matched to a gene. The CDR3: CASSSTGIAEQYF. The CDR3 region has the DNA TGTGCCAGCAGCTCGACAGGGATCGCCGAGCAGTACTTC.

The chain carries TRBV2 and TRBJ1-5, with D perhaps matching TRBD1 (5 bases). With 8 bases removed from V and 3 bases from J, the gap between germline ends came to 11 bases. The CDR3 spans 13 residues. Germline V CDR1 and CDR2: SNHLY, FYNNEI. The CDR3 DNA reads TGTGCCAGCGTAAGGGGCCCCAATCAGCCCCAGCATTTT. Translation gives CASVRGPNQPQHF.

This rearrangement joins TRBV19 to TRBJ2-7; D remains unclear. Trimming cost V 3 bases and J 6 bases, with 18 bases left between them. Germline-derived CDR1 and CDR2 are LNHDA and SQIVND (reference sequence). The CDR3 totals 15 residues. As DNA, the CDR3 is TGTGCCAGTAGTATTCGAGGCACGGGCGCGCTCGAGCAGTACTTC. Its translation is CASSIRGTGALEQYF.

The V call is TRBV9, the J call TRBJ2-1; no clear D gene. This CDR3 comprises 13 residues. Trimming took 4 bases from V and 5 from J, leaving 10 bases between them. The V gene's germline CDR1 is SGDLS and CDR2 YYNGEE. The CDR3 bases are TGTGCCAGCAGCCCACGGGTCAACAATGAGCAGTTCTTC. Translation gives CASSPRVNNEQFF.

CDR3 sequence (DNA): TGTGCCAGCAGCTTGGGCCTCTCAAAAGGGATCTATGGCTACACCTTC. Residues: CASSLGLSKGIYGYTF. The chain carries TRBV5-4 and TRBJ1-2; no firm D call. Germline CDR1 and CDR2: SGHNT and YYREEE (reference sequence). This CDR3 contains 16 residues. Deletions cut 0 bases from V and 4 bases from J, with 16 bases between.

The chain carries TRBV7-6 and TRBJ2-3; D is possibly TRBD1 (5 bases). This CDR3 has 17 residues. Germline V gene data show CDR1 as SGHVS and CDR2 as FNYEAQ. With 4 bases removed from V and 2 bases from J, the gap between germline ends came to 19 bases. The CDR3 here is CASSSPLDKINTDTQYF. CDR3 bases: TGTGCCAGCAGCTCTCCCTTGGACAAAATTAACACAGATACGCAGTATTTT.

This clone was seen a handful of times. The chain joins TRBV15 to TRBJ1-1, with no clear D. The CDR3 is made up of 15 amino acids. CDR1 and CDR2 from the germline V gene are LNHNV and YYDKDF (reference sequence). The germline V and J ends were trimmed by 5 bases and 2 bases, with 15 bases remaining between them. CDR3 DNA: TGTGCCACCAGCGGACCGCGGCGGACTAACACTGAAGCTTTCTTT. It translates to CATSGPRRTNTEAFF.

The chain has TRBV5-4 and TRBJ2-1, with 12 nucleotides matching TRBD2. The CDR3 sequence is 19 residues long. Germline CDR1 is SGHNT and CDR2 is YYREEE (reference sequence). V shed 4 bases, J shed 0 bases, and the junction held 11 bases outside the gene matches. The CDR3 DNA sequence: TGTGCCAGCAGCCCCCGGACTAGCGGGAAACTTAGCTCCTACAATGAGCAGTTCTTC. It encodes CASSPRTSGKLSSYNEQFF.

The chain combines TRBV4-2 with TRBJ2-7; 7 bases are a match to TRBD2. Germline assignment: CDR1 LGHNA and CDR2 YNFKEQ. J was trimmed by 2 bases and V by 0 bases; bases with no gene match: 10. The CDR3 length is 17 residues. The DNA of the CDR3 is TGTGCCAGCAGCCAAGAAACCGAAGCGGGACCCCCCTACGAGCAGTACTTC. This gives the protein CASSQETEAGPPYEQYF.

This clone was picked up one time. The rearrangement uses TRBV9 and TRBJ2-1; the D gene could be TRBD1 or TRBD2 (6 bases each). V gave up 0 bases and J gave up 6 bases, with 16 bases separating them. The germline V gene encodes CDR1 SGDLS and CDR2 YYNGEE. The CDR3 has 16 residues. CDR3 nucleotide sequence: TGTGCCAGCAGCGTAGGGGGGGCGCCAGGGCCCAATGAGCAGTTCTTC. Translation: CASSVGGAPGPNEQFF. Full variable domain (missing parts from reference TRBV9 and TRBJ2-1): DSGVTQTPKHLITATGQRVTLRCSPRSGDLSVYWYQQSLDQGLQFLIQYYNGEERAKGNILERFSAQQFPDLHSELNLSSLELGDSALYFCASSVGGAPGPNEQFFGPGTRLTVL.

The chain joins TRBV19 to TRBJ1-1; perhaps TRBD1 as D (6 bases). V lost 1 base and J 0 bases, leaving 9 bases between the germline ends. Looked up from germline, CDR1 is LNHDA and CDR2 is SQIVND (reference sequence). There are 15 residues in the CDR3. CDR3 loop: CASSIAPGVNTEAFF. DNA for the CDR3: TGTGCCAGTAGTATAGCCCCAGGGGTGAACACTGAAGCTTTCTTT. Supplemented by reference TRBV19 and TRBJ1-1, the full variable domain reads DGGITQSPKYLFRKEGQNVTLSCEQNLNHDAMYWYRQDPGQGLRLIYYSQIVNDFQKGDIAEGYSVSREKKESFPLTVTSAQKNPTAFYLCASSIAPGVNTEAFFGQGTRLTVV.

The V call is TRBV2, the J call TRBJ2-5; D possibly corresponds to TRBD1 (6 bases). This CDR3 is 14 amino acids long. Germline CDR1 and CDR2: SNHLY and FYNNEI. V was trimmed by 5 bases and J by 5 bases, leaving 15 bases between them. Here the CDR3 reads CASSQLRGRETQYF. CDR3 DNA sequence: TGTGCCAGCAGTCAACTCAGGGGTCGGGAGACCCAGTACTTC.

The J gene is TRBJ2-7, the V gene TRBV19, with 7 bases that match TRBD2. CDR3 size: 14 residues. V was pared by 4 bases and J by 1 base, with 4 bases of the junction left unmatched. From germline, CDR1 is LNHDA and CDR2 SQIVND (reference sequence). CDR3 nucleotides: TGTGCCAGTAGTAGTACTAGCGTATCCTACGAGCAGTACTTC. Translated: CASSSTSVSYEQYF.

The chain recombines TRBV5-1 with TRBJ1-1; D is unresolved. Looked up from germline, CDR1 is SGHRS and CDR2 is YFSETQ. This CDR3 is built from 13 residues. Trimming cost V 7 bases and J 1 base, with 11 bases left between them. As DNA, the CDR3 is TGCGCCAGCGGAACGGACGGGAACACTGAAGCTTTCTTT. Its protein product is CASGTDGNTEAFF.

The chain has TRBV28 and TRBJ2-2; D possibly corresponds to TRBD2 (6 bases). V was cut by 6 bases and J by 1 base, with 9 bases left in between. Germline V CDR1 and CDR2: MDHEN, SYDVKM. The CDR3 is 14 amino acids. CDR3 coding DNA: TGTGCCAGCAGGGAGGGAATGAACACCGGGGAGCTGTTTTTT. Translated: CASREGMNTGELFF.

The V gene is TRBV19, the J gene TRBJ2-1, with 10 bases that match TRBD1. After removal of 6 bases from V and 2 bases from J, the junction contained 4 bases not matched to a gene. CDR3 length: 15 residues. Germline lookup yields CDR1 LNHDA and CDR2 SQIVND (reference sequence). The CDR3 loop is CASRRDRGPYNEQFF. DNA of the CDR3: TGTGCCAGTAGAAGAGACAGGGGGCCCTACAATGAGCAGTTCTTC.

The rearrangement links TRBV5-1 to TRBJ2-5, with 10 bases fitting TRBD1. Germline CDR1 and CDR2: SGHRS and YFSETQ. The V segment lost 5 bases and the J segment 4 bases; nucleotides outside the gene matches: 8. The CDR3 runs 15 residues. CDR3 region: CASREGTGDIETQYF. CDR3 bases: TGCGCCAGCAGGGAGGGGACAGGGGATATAGAGACCCAGTACTTC. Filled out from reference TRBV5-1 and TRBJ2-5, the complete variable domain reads KAGVTQTPRYLIKTRGQQVTLSCSPISGHRSVSWYQQTPGQGLQFLFEYFSETQRNKGNFPGRFSGRQFSNSRSEMNVSTLELGDSALYLCASREGTGDIETQYFGPGTRLLVL.

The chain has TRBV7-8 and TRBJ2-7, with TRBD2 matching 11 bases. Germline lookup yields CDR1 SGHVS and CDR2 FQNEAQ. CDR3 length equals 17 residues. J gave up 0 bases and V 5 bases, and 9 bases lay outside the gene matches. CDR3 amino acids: CASSAKVSGRASYEQYF. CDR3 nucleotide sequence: TGTGCCAGCAGCGCGAAGGTTAGCGGGAGGGCCTCCTACGAGCAGTACTTC.

CDR3 nucleotides: TGTGCCAGCAGTTTAGACACGAGGGCCGCTTTCTTT. Its protein is CASSLDTRAAFF. The genes are TRBV28 and TRBJ1-1; D is uncertain. This CDR3 has 12 amino acids. Deletions cut 2 bases from V and 11 bases from J, with 12 bases between. Germline assignment: CDR1 MDHEN and CDR2 SYDVKM.

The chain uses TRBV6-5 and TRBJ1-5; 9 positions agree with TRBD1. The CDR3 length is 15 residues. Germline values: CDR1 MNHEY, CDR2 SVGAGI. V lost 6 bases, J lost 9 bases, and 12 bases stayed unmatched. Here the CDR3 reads CASSRTGAASSPQHF. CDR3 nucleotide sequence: TGTGCCAGCAGCCGGACAGGGGCCGCATCGTCGCCCCAGCATTTT.

The CDR3 coding sequence is TGTGCCAGCACCACCAGTGGACAGCCGGGGGGGTTCTTC. Residues: CASTTSGQPGGFF. The gene calls are TRBV28 and TRBJ2-1; possibly TRBD2 for D (7 bases). The CDR3 has 13 residues. Trimming cost V 7 bases and J 15 bases, with 22 bases left between them. From germline, CDR1 is MDHEN and CDR2 SYDVKM. The full variable domain, in which reference TRBV28 and TRBJ2-1 provide the parts outside the CDR3, is DVKVTQSSRYLVKRTGEKVFLECVQDMDHENMFWYRQDPGLGLRLIYFSYDVKMKEKGDIPEGYSVSREKKERFSLILESASTNQTSMYLCASTTSGQPGGFFGPGTRLTVL.

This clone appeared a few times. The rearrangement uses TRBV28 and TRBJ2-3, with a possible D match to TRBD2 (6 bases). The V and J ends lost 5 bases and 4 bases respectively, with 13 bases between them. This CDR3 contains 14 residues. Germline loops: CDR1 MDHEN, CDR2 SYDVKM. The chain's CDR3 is CASSPVTGADTQYF. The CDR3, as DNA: TGTGCCAGCAGTCCTGTCACGGGGGCAGATACGCAGTATTTT. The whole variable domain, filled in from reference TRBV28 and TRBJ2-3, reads DVKVTQSSRYLVKRTGEKVFLECVQDMDHENMFWYRQDPGLGLRLIYFSYDVKMKEKGDIPEGYSVSREKKERFSLILESASTNQTSMYLCASSPVTGADTQYFGPGTRLTVL.